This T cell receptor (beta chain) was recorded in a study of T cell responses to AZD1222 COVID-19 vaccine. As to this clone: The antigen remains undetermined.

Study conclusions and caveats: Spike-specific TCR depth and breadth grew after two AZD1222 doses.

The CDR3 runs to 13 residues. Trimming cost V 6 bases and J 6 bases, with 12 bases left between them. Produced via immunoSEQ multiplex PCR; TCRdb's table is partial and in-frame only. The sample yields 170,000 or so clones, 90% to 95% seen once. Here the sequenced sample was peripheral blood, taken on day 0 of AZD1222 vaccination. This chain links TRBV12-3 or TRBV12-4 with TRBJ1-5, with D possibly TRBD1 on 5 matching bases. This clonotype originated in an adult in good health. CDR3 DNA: TGTGCCAGCAGGCGTACGGGACTTCAGCCCCAGCATTTT. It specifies CASRRTGLQPQHF.